This T cell receptor beta chain came from a study of cytomegalovirus exposure and HLA in healthy donors. At the level of the study: Earlier, 200 million or so T cells were analyzed, and 90 million to 120 million unique TCR beta sequences were found among them. Study-wide findings and caveats: Likely technical artifact: a cluster of highly shared sequence variants.

In regard to this clone: The antigen remains undetermined.

The CDR3 is made up of 16 amino acids. Germline V lookup: CDR1 LGHNT, CDR2 FRNRAP. Trimming at V came to 1 base and at J to 8 bases, leaving 10 bases not matched to a gene. The PCR had 60 Vbeta and 13 Jbeta primers. Clones were sequenced by immunoSEQ multiplex PCR, and TCRdb holds only the in-frame ones, with some missing. The data contain some 96,000 clones, more than 75% of them seen just once; the ten biggest clones take up under 0.8%. The rearrangement uses TRBV12-5 and TRBJ1-2, with TRBD1 matching over 10 bases. The source material was PBMCs. This TCR came from an older woman in good health and CMV-seronegative. CDR3: CASGLANPTGGAGYTF. As DNA, the CDR3 is TGTGCTAGTGGTTTGGCCAACCCGACAGGGGGCGCGGGCTACACCTTC.